This T cell receptor beta chain was obtained from a study of blood T cell repertoires in COVID-19. Background on the study: Nucleic acid was either cDNA or gDNA, and it came from T cells, B-cell-depleted T cells, or PBMCs.

Unmatched junction bases numbered 5, after V lost 6 bases and J lost 5 bases. CDR3 length: 14 amino acids. Germline assignment: CDR1 LNHDA and CDR2 SQIVND (reference sequence). Assay: immunoSEQ multiplex PCR; the TCRdb copy retains only in-frame clones and omits some. This table has 220,000 or so clones, approximately 83% appearing once. Specimen: PBMCs or T cells enriched from blood (not recorded which). The J gene is TRBJ2-1, the V gene TRBV19; 9 nucleotides align to TRBD1. The receptor's source is a woman aged 55-69 years who had recovered from COVID-19. This CDR3 reads CASRGQGRHNEQFF. In DNA, the CDR3 is TGTGCCAGTAGGGGACAGGGACGACACAATGAGCAGTTCTTC.